These 27 T cell receptor beta chains originate from one sample sequenced in a study of neurological immune-mediated disorders. TCRdb reprocessed the 5' RACE reads via MiXCR and lists one record per CDR3 protein. The table has fewer than 35,000 distinct CDR3 sequences, about 3.5% seen once; the top ten hold around 7.3%. Source material: PBMCs. The receptors come from a woman aged 30 to 39 with multiple sclerosis.

This clonotype has at least ten counts. V gene TRBV6-1 combines with J gene TRBJ2-3; tentative D call: TRBD2 (5 bases). The length of the CDR3 is 16 residues. The V gene's germline CDR1 is MNHNS and CDR2 SASEGT. Trimming took off 0 bases at V and 1 base at J, with 11 bases between the two ends. CDR3 sequence (DNA): TGTGCCAGCAGTGAAGCTTTGGACTGGGGCACAGATACGCAGTATTTT. This translates into CASSEALDWGTDTQYF.

This clonotype was seen many times. The chain joins TRBV5-1 to TRBJ2-1; 14 bases are shared with TRBD2. The junction had 7 bases not matched to a gene; V was cut back by 3 bases and J by 8 bases. CDR3 size: 16 residues. The germline V gene encodes CDR1 SGHRS and CDR2 YFSETQ. The CDR3 sequence: CASSSGTSGGWDEQFF. The CDR3 nucleotides read TGCGCCAGCAGCTCCGGGACTAGCGGGGGATGGGATGAGCAGTTCTTC.

This clonotype was seen at least ten times. The chain uses TRBV20-1 and TRBJ2-3; D is ambiguous. Germline assignment: CDR1 DFQATT and CDR2 SNEGSKA (reference sequence). This CDR3 spans 13 amino acids. Trimming took 0 bases from V and 4 from J, leaving 8 bases between them. CDR3 region: CSAREPAPDTQYF. In DNA, the CDR3 is TGCAGTGCTAGAGAGCCAGCTCCAGATACGCAGTATTTT.

Details on this clonotype: This sequence may be a read error, since a much larger clone differs from it by one base. This chain connects TRBV6-5 to TRBJ1-1; no clear D. This CDR3 is built from 13 residues. Germline V gene lookup returns CDR1 MNHEY and CDR2 SVGAGI. Trimming shortened V by 7 bases and J by 6 bases, and 15 bases separated the two germline ends. CDR3 loop: CASNSERVPEAFF. Written as DNA, the CDR3 is TGTGCCAGCAATTCGGAAAGGGTCCCTGAAGCTTTCTTT.

At least ten counts were recorded for this clonotype. This chain joins TRBV5-1 and TRBJ2-7, with TRBD1 matching 9 bases. The CDR3 is 15 amino acids. Looked up from germline, CDR1 is SGHRS and CDR2 is YFSETQ. The junction had 15 bases not matched to a gene; V was cut back by 7 bases and J by 7 bases. Here the CDR3 DNA reads TGCGCCAGCGCAGAAAAATCGGGACAGGGAAGGGAGCAGTACTTC. Translation gives CASAEKSGQGREQYF.

This clonotype was seen many times. The genes are TRBV3-1 and TRBJ2-5; 8 positions agree with TRBD1. The V gene end was trimmed by 1 base and the J gene end by 2 bases; junction bases not matched to a gene: 3. CDR1 is LGHDT, CDR2 YNNKEL, per germline (reference sequence). The CDR3 length is 15 residues. The CDR3 bases are TGTGCCAGCAGCCAAGGGACAGGGATACAAGAGACCCAGTACTTC. This sequence encodes CASSQGTGIQETQYF.

In this sample, this clonotype turned up many times. The rearrangement uses TRBV11-3 and TRBJ1-2, with D unclear. Trimming cost V 5 bases and J 8 bases, with 15 bases left between them. CDR1 and CDR2 (germline): SGHNT, YENEEA. The CDR3 is made up of 13 amino acids. CDR3 sequence: CASSPQTWGGYTF. In DNA, the CDR3 is TGTGCCAGCAGCCCTCAGACATGGGGAGGCTACACCTTC.

There are many counts of this clonotype. The chain employs TRBV7-9 and TRBJ1-4; TRBD1 matches at 9 bases. Per the germline V gene, CDR1 is SEHNR and CDR2 is FQNEAQ (reference sequence). V shed 2 bases and J 7 bases; nucleotides not matched to a gene: 2. The CDR3 sequence is 14 residues long. This CDR3 is CASSLMGQGEKLFF. Here the CDR3 DNA reads TGTGCCAGCAGCTTAATGGGACAGGGTGAAAAACTGTTTTTT.

At least ten counts were recorded for this clonotype. The rearrangement joins TRBV7-2 to TRBJ2-5; 11 nucleotides align to TRBD1. The CDR3 consists of 14 residues. Germline assignment: CDR1 SGHTA and CDR2 FQGNSA. V lost 3 bases to trimming and J lost 6 bases; unmatched junction nucleotides: 3. The CDR3 loop reads CASSLDRGPKTQYF. As DNA, the CDR3 is TGTGCCAGCAGCTTGGACAGGGGGCCGAAGACCCAGTACTTC.

Ten or more counts support this clonotype. V and J are TRBV7-2 and TRBJ2-2; TRBD1 might be the D (5 bases). The V end lost 2 bases, the J end lost 4 bases, and 11 bases lay between the germline ends. The CDR3 has 15 residues. In germline, CDR1 is SGHTA, CDR2 FQGNSA. In DNA form, the CDR3 reads TGTGCCAGCAGCTTACAGGGTACTACCACCGGGGAGCTGTTTTTT. This codes for CASSLQGTTTGELFF.

This clonotype came up many times. The rearrangement joins TRBV7-2 to TRBJ1-4; maybe TRBD1 (6 bases). The CDR3 contains 15 residues. Germline V gives CDR1 SGHTA, CDR2 FQGNSA. Trimming left V 3 bases short and J 8 bases short, with 16 bases between. In DNA form, the CDR3 reads TGTGCCAGCAGCTTGATTACGGGACACAGCGAAAAACTGTTTTTT. Protein product: CASSLITGHSEKLFF. The full variable domain, rest sourced from reference TRBV7-2 and TRBJ1-4, is GAGVSQSPSNKVTEKGKDVELRCDPISGHTALYWYRQSLGQGLEFLIYFQGNSAPDKSGLPSDRFSAERTGGSVSTLTIQRTQQEDSAVYLCASSLITGHSEKLFFGSGTQLSVL.

This clonotype showed up many times. The rearrangement links TRBV5-5 to TRBJ1-1; D might be TRBD1 (5 bases). The V gene's germline CDR1 is SGHKS and CDR2 YYEKEE (reference sequence). V lost 2 bases and J 8 bases, leaving 16 bases between the germline ends. The CDR3 contains 14 residues. CDR3 region: CASSFQDTPWEAFF. CDR3 sequence (DNA): TGTGCCAGCAGCTTTCAGGACACCCCCTGGGAAGCTTTCTTT.

This clonotype was recorded many times. A much bigger clone sits one base away, suggesting this may be a read error. The rearrangement uses TRBV29-1 and TRBJ1-1; D unresolved. Germline V gene sequence: CDR1 SQVTM, CDR2 ANQGSEA. The CDR3 sequence is 13 residues long. Trimming cost V 6 bases and J 2 bases, with 13 bases left between them. The CDR3 DNA reads as TGCAGCGTCTCGGGAAATGTAAACACTGAAGCTTTCTTT. This encodes CSVSGNVNTEAFF.

This clonotype was seen many times. V usage is TRBV18 and J usage is TRBJ2-1, with TRBD2 matching 12 bases. From germline, CDR1 is KGHSH and CDR2 LQKENI. This CDR3 spans 16 amino acids. Trimming took 3 bases from V and 8 from J; bases not matched to a gene: 8. The CDR3 DNA reads as TGTGCCAGCTCACCGACGACTAGCGGGAGCGGGTATGAGCAGTTCTTC. Protein: CASSPTTSGSGYEQFF.

The sample holds many counts of this clonotype. The chain couples TRBV27 to TRBJ1-2; 7 bases fit TRBD1. J was trimmed by 2 bases and V by 7 bases; bases with no gene match: 4. Germline V gene data show CDR1 as MNHEY and CDR2 as SMNVEV (reference sequence). The CDR3 has 13 residues. The CDR3 protein is CASKRQGNYGYTF. CDR3 bases: TGTGCCAGCAAACGACAGGGAAACTATGGCTACACCTTC.

At least ten counts were recorded for this clonotype. This chain links TRBV6-2 or TRBV6-3 with TRBJ2-7, with D possibly matching TRBD1 (6 bases). CDR1 is MNHEY and CDR2 is SVGEGT in the germline V gene. Trimming shortened V by 8 bases and J by 2 bases, and 16 bases separated the two germline ends. The CDR3 contains 14 residues. In DNA form, the CDR3 reads TGTGCCAGCGCTCCGGACAGTCGGGCCTACGAGCAGTACTTC. This sequence encodes CASAPDSRAYEQYF.

This clonotype was picked up many times. The germline gene is not matched at one end of the junction; a read error may be the cause. The chain carries TRBV7-7 and TRBJ2-3, with D possibly being TRBD1 or TRBD2 (5 bases each). Germline V gene data show CDR1 as SSHAT and CDR2 as FNYEAQ (reference sequence). This CDR3 contains 14 residues. The CDR3 sequence is CASSVGASTDTQYF. The CDR3, as DNA: TGTGCTAGCAGCGTCGGGGCTAGCACAGATACGCAGTATTTT. Complete variable domain (other parts from reference TRBV7-7 and TRBJ2-3): GAGVSQSPRYKVTKRGQDVTLRCDPISSHATLYWYQQALGQGPEFLTYFNYEAQPDKSGLPSDRFSAERPEGSISTLTIQRTEQRDSAMYRCASSVGASTDTQYFGPGTRLTVL.

A few counts support this clonotype. The chain recombines TRBV27 with TRBJ2-3; unclear D gene. The CDR3 spans 17 residues. V dropped 4 bases and J dropped 1 base, with 18 bases sitting between them. Germline V CDR1 and CDR2: MNHEY, SMNVEV (reference sequence). For the CDR3, the DNA is TGTGCCAGCAGTTCGGCCCGGTGGAGTTTGGGCACAGATACGCAGTATTTT. It is translated as CASSSARWSLGTDTQYF.

This clonotype was seen repeatedly, ten times or more. This chain connects TRBV12-5 to TRBJ2-3; 11 bases fit TRBD2. J lost 2 bases, V lost 5 bases, and 9 bases had no gene match. The CDR3 is made up of 17 amino acids. Per the germline V gene, CDR1 is LGHNT and CDR2 is FRNRAP. CDR3 protein: CASGTPRLAGPTDTQYF. CDR3 sequence (DNA): TGTGCTAGTGGTACACCCAGACTAGCGGGGCCCACAGATACGCAGTATTTT.

This clonotype was counted ten times or more. The chain combines TRBV5-1 with TRBJ1-6, with TRBD1 matching 7 bases. V shed 4 bases, J shed 5 bases, and the junction held 3 bases outside the gene matches. In germline, CDR1 is SGHRS, CDR2 YFSETQ. This CDR3 contains 14 residues. CDR3 loop: CASSRDSNNSPLHF. CDR3 sequence (DNA): TGCGCCAGCAGCCGGGACAGCAATAATTCACCCCTCCACTTT.

This clonotype was counted at least ten times. V and J are TRBV5-1 and TRBJ2-7; 7 positions agree with TRBD1. The CDR3 spans 15 residues. Germline trimming cut 2 bases from V and 2 bases from J; bases unmatched to any gene: 7. Germline V gene lookup returns CDR1 SGHRS and CDR2 YFSETQ. The chain's CDR3 is CASSLSGTAPYEQYF. The CDR3 DNA reads TGCGCCAGCAGCTTATCCGGGACAGCACCCTACGAGCAGTACTTC. Supplemented by reference TRBV5-1 and TRBJ2-7, the full variable domain reads KAGVTQTPRYLIKTRGQQVTLSCSPISGHRSVSWYQQTPGQGLQFLFEYFSETQRNKGNFPGRFSGRQFSNSRSEMNVSTLELGDSALYLCASSLSGTAPYEQYFGPGTRLTVT.

This clonotype was seen at least ten times. The chain links TRBV7-2 to TRBJ1-2; D may be TRBD1 (5 bases). CDR3 length equals 12 residues. Trimming removed 7 bases at V and 7 bases at J, with 13 bases between. CDR1 is SGHTA, CDR2 FQGNSA, per germline. The CDR3 sequence is CASTWGGVGYTF. The CDR3 bases are TGTGCCAGCACCTGGGGCGGAGTTGGCTACACCTTC.

This clonotype was counted at least ten times. J is TRBJ1-6 and V is TRBV20-1; D gene uncertain. Germline lookup yields CDR1 DFQATT and CDR2 SNEGSKA (reference sequence). Trimming removed 2 bases at V and 7 bases at J, with 6 bases between. This CDR3 comprises 12 residues. The CDR3 DNA reads as TGCAGTGCTAGACGGCAGAATTCACCCCTCCACTTT. Translated: CSARRQNSPLHF.

At least ten counts were recorded for this clonotype. The V call is TRBV12-3 or TRBV12-4, the J call TRBJ2-5; 8 nucleotides agree with TRBD1. With 6 bases clipped from V and 5 bases from J, the junction kept 11 bases outside the gene matches. The CDR3 spans 15 residues. CDR3 residues: CASSPPRGLGETQYF. The CDR3, as DNA: TGTGCCAGCAGCCCTCCCAGGGGGCTGGGGGAGACCCAGTACTTC.

This clonotype was seen at least ten times. The chain recombines TRBV24-1 with TRBJ2-2, with TRBD1 as a possible D gene (5 bases). V lost 5 bases and J 2 bases, leaving 11 bases between the germline ends. The CDR3 is made up of 15 amino acids. Germline loops: CDR1 KGHDR, CDR2 SFDVKD. The CDR3 loop is CATSALDKNTGELFF. DNA for the CDR3: TGTGCCACCAGTGCCCTGGACAAAAACACCGGGGAGCTGTTTTTT.

This clonotype was observed many times. The chain employs TRBV20-1 and TRBJ2-7, with a possible D match to TRBD2 (7 bases). CDR3 size: 16 residues. Per germline, CDR1 DFQATT and CDR2 SNEGSKA (reference sequence). V was cut by 3 bases and J by 5 bases, with 23 bases left in between. For the CDR3, the DNA is TGCAGTGCTAGGGGGAGGGGCTTCCAAAGGGACAACGAGCAGTACTTC. This gives the protein CSARGRGFQRDNEQYF.

This chain connects TRBV20-1 to TRBJ2-4; 13 positions match TRBD2. The trim removed 6 bases at V and 7 bases at J, leaving 9 bases unmatched. Germline V gene sequence: CDR1 DFQATT, CDR2 SNEGSKA (reference sequence). The CDR3 runs to 15 residues. The CDR3 coding sequence is TGCAGTGCGACAGGACTAGCGGGAGTTAGTAACATTCAGTACTTC. This encodes CSATGLAGVSNIQYF.